A single sample is the source of the 25 T cell receptor beta chains below, sequenced in a study of post-analysis software for immune sequencing data. TCR beta cDNA libraries included unique molecular identifiers. TCRdb reprocessed the PCR reads with MiXCR, giving one entry per CDR3 protein. The sample has approximately 360,000 distinct CDR3 sequences, roughly 30% seen once. No antigen has been assigned to these receptors. Whole-study findings and limits: Patients showed TRBV5-6, TRBV5-1 and TRBV20-1 among roughly 5 TRBV segments more frequent than in controls.

Source material: blood. Receptors originate from a girl aged 5-17 years with multiple sclerosis.

The gene calls are TRBV9 and TRBJ1-5; the D gene is possibly TRBD1 (6 bases). Germline V CDR1 and CDR2: SGDLS, YYNGEE. With 4 bases removed from V and 5 bases from J, the gap between germline ends came to 16 bases. The CDR3 loop spans 15 amino acids. The CDR3 DNA reads TGTGCCAGCAGCCCCGGAACGGACAGATATCAGCCCCAGCATTTT. This encodes CASSPGTDRYQPQHF.

The chain employs TRBV6-1 and TRBJ2-1, with 10 bases that match TRBD2. The J call may be wrong; the DNA end is better matched by TRBJ2-7. The length of the CDR3 is 14 residues. CDR1 is MNHNS, CDR2 SASEGT, per germline. The CDR3 is CALLAGGAPYEQYF. The CDR3 DNA reads TGTGCCCTCTTAGCGGGGGGCGCCCCCTACGAGCAGTACTTC.

This clonotype was seen repeatedly, ten times or more. The chain links TRBV11-2 to TRBJ2-7, with D possibly called TRBD1 or TRBD2 (6 bases each). The CDR3 totals 15 residues. The V gene lost 1 base and the J gene lost 3 bases, with 13 bases spanning the gap. Germline V gene sequence: CDR1 SGHAT, CDR2 FQNNGV. CDR3: CASSLVWGASYEQYF. The CDR3 coding sequence is TGTGCCAGCAGCTTAGTTTGGGGGGCTAGCTACGAGCAGTACTTC.

The chain uses TRBV14 and TRBJ2-5, with D hard to call. The J call may be wrong; the DNA end is better matched by TRBJ2-7. Germline assignment: CDR1 SGHDN and CDR2 FVKESK. The CDR3 loop spans 13 amino acids. The CDR3 DNA sequence: TGTGCCAGCAGCCCATTCGGGCCCTACGAGCAGTACTTC. Its translation: CASSPFGPYEQYF.

This clonotype turned up a few times. The genes are TRBV29-1 and TRBJ1-2, with TRBD1 as a possible D gene (5 bases). The CDR3 loop spans 13 amino acids. The V gene's germline CDR1 is SQVTM and CDR2 ANQGSEA. Trimming left V 2 bases short and J 4 bases short, with 11 bases between. CDR3 loop: CSVETGVVYGYTF. In DNA, the CDR3 is TGCAGCGTTGAAACGGGGGTCGTCTATGGCTACACCTTC.

This clonotype was detected a few times. At one boundary the junction diverges from the germline segment, which might be a read error. The J gene is TRBJ2-2, the V gene TRBV5-1, with 7 bases matching TRBD1. CDR3 length: 13 residues. Germline CDR1 reads SGHRS; CDR2 reads YFSETQ. The CDR3 spells CASRQGDTGELFF. The DNA for the CDR3 is TGCGCCAGCCGGCAGGGGGACACCGGGGAGTTGTTTTTT.

This clonotype was observed a handful of times. The chain employs TRBV9 and TRBJ2-3, with D possibly matching TRBD2 (5 bases). This CDR3 comprises 14 residues. Trimming shortened V by 2 bases and J by 5 bases, and 12 bases separated the two germline ends. Germline V lookup: CDR1 SGDLS, CDR2 YYNGEE. The chain's CDR3 is CASSVRGFGDTQYF. The CDR3 nucleotides read TGTGCCAGCAGCGTCCGCGGGTTTGGAGATACGCAGTATTTT. Complete variable domain (other parts from reference TRBV9 and TRBJ2-3): DSGVTQTPKHLITATGQRVTLRCSPRSGDLSVYWYQQSLDQGLQFLIQYYNGEERAKGNILERFSAQQFPDLHSELNLSSLELGDSALYFCASSVRGFGDTQYFGPGTRLTVL.

V gene TRBV4-3 combines with J gene TRBJ2-5; D possibly corresponds to TRBD2 (6 bases). The CDR3 loop spans 15 amino acids. Trimming stripped 1 base from V and 5 bases from J, with 14 bases between. Germline V gives CDR1 LGHNA, CDR2 YSLEER. The CDR3 DNA is TGCGCCAGCAGCCAAGGGACGAGCGGGTTGGAGACCCAGTACTTC. Translated, it gives CASSQGTSGLETQYF.

The rearrangement links TRBV11-2 to TRBJ2-3, with 10 bases fitting TRBD2. V dropped 3 bases and J dropped 4; count of bases not matched to a gene: 7. Germline V lookup: CDR1 SGHAT, CDR2 FQNNGV. CDR3 length: 16 amino acids. The CDR3 DNA follows: TGTGCCAGCAGCTTCCCGAGCGGGGGGGCCGCAGATACGCAGTATTTT. Protein product: CASSFPSGGAADTQYF.

This clonotype has more than one count but fewer than ten. The rearrangement joins TRBV9 to TRBJ2-5, with 8 bases matching TRBD1. With 7 bases clipped from V and 5 bases from J, the junction kept 7 bases outside the gene matches. This CDR3 has 13 residues. Germline CDR1 is SGDLS and CDR2 is YYNGEE. The CDR3, as DNA: TGTGCCAGCGCCTCAGGGGGCATGGAGACCCAGTACTTC. This gives the protein CASASGGMETQYF. The full variable domain, its missing parts supplied by reference TRBV9 and TRBJ2-5, is DSGVTQTPKHLITATGQRVTLRCSPRSGDLSVYWYQQSLDQGLQFLIQYYNGEERAKGNILERFSAQQFPDLHSELNLSSLELGDSALYFCASASGGMETQYFGPGTRLLVL.

This clonotype has a count of ten or more. The rearrangement joins TRBV15 to TRBJ2-7, with a possible D match to TRBD2 (6 bases). From germline, CDR1 is LNHNV and CDR2 YYDKDF (reference sequence). This CDR3 contains 16 residues. The V and J ends lost 0 bases and 3 bases respectively, with 15 bases between them. CDR3 sequence: CATSRDRRGSLYEQYF. CDR3 nucleotides: TGTGCCACCAGCAGAGATCGGCGGGGCAGCCTCTACGAGCAGTACTTC.

V and J are TRBV7-8 and TRBJ2-5, with D possibly TRBD2 on 5 matching bases. The CDR3 sequence is 13 residues long. Per the germline V gene, CDR1 is SGHVS and CDR2 is FQNEAQ. V shed 5 bases and J shed 5 bases, with 12 bases lying between them. The CDR3 is CASSQAGLETQYF. The CDR3 DNA reads as TGTGCCAGCAGCCAGGCGGGCCTGGAGACCCAGTACTTC.

The chain links TRBV6-2 or TRBV6-3 to TRBJ2-1, with 8 positions matching TRBD2. The V segment lost 2 bases and the J segment 10 bases; nucleotides outside the gene matches: 16. The germline V gene encodes CDR1 MNHEY and CDR2 SVGEGT. This CDR3 region has 17 residues. The CDR3 protein is CASSYGGGPAGAAEQFF. The CDR3 coding sequence is TGTGCCAGCAGTTACGGGGGCGGGCCAGCGGGGGCGGCGGAGCAGTTCTTC.

CDR3 in DNA: TGTGCCAGCAGCTTAGGCCGTGTTCGGGACTCCTACGAGCAGTACTTC. Translated, it gives CASSLGRVRDSYEQYF. The chain uses TRBV11-2 and TRBJ2-7; possibly TRBD2 for D (5 bases). This CDR3 comprises 16 residues. Germline lookup yields CDR1 SGHAT and CDR2 FQNNGV. V lost 1 base, J lost 0 bases, and 13 bases lay in between.

A few counts support this clonotype. The chain links TRBV10-3 to TRBJ2-3, with D unresolved. Per the germline V gene, CDR1 is ENHRY and CDR2 is SYGVKD. CDR3 length: 11 residues. V was trimmed by 2 bases and J by 6 bases, leaving 3 bases between them. The DNA for the CDR3 is TGTGCCATCAGTGAGAGGGATACGCAGTATTTT. Its translation: CAISERDTQYF.

The chain combines TRBV6-2 or TRBV6-3 with TRBJ1-1; no clear D. The CDR3 spans 15 residues. CDR1 and CDR2 from the germline V gene are MNHEY and SVGEGT. The V gene lost 0 bases and the J gene lost 0 bases, with 8 bases spanning the gap. The CDR3 is CASSYSKGVNTEAFF. The CDR3 nucleotides read TGTGCCAGCAGTTACTCAAAAGGTGTGAACACTGAAGCTTTCTTT.

This chain joins TRBV10-3 and TRBJ2-1, with D possibly matching TRBD2 (6 bases). V shed 8 bases and J shed 0 bases, with 17 bases lying between them. There are 16 residues in the CDR3. CDR1 and CDR2 from the germline V gene are ENHRY and SYGVKD. CDR3 sequence (DNA): TGTGCCATCCATCAGCGGGCGTACAGCTCCTACAATGAGCAGTTCTTC. Amino acid sequence: CAIHQRAYSSYNEQFF.

The chain employs TRBV30 and TRBJ2-7, with D maybe TRBD1 (5 bases). This CDR3 is built from 12 residues. Germline CDR1 and CDR2: GTSNPN and SVGIG (reference sequence). V was shortened by 8 bases and J by 2 bases, with 13 bases between the two germline ends. In DNA form, the CDR3 reads TGTGCCGCCATCAGGGAAACCTACGAGCAGTACTTC. It yields the protein CAAIRETYEQYF.

This clonotype occurred a few times. The rearrangement links TRBV7-9 to TRBJ1-1; no clear D. Germline values: CDR1 SEHNR, CDR2 FQNEAQ (reference sequence). The CDR3 totals 15 residues. V shed 5 bases and J shed 1 base, with 14 bases lying between them. The CDR3 here is CASSEKRAANTEAFF. The CDR3, as DNA: TGTGCCAGCAGCGAGAAGAGGGCTGCGAACACTGAAGCTTTCTTT.

This clonotype was seen only a few times. V usage is TRBV7-2 and J usage is TRBJ2-1; the match to TRBD2 covers 15 bases. The CDR3 extends over 17 amino acids. Losses at the gene ends were 5 bases for V and 2 bases for J; bases not matched to a gene: 4. CDR1 and CDR2 from the germline V gene are SGHTA and FQGNSA. In DNA form, the CDR3 reads TGTGCCAGCAGCATCCGGACTAGCGGGGGGGCCTACAATGAGCAGTTCTTC. Its protein product is CASSIRTSGGAYNEQFF.

Details on this clonotype: A read error may produce the germline difference seen at one junction end. The chain couples TRBV7-7 to TRBJ2-1, with 13 bases that match TRBD2. Germline V gene sequence: CDR1 SSHAT, CDR2 FNYEAQ (reference sequence). The CDR3 has 17 residues. The CDR3 DNA reads as TGTGCTAGCAGCTTAGCAGCGACTAGCGGGGGGAGGCATGAGCAGTTCTTC. Translating it yields CASSLAATSGGRHEQFF.

The chain recombines TRBV20-1 with TRBJ2-3; 8 bases line up with TRBD2. Looked up from germline, CDR1 is DFQATT and CDR2 is SNEGSKA (reference sequence). The CDR3 is 16 amino acids. V lost 0 bases, J lost 5 bases, and 10 bases stayed unmatched. CDR3 amino acids: CSARDQSGGAIDTQYF. CDR3 nucleotides: TGCAGTGCTAGAGATCAATCCGGGGGGGCTATAGATACGCAGTATTTT.

The chain couples TRBV4-3 to TRBJ1-1; D gene ambiguous. Germline V gives CDR1 LGHNA, CDR2 YSLEER. V lost 0 bases to trimming and J lost 3 bases, with 8 bases between them. This CDR3 comprises 14 residues. CDR3 amino acids: CASSQDWQYTEAFF. The CDR3 DNA follows: TGCGCCAGCAGCCAAGATTGGCAGTACACTGAAGCTTTCTTT.

This clonotype was counted between two and nine times. V usage is TRBV12-3 or TRBV12-4 and J usage is TRBJ2-1; 11 bases fit TRBD2. CDR3 size: 15 residues. J was trimmed by 9 bases and V by 5 bases; bases with no gene match: 9. The CDR3 protein is CASSATSGGQGEQFF. In DNA form, the CDR3 reads TGTGCCAGCAGTGCCACTAGCGGGGGCCAGGGTGAGCAGTTCTTC.

This clonotype was seen ten or more times. The genes are TRBV29-1 and TRBJ1-1; the D gene is possibly TRBD1 (5 bases). Germline CDR1 is SQVTM and CDR2 is ANQGSEA. The length of the CDR3 is 13 residues. Trimming removed 5 bases from V and 0 bases from J, with 10 bases in between. The CDR3 nucleotides are TGCAGCGTTATAAGGGACGTGAACACTGAAGCTTTCTTT. Encoded protein: CSVIRDVNTEAFF.